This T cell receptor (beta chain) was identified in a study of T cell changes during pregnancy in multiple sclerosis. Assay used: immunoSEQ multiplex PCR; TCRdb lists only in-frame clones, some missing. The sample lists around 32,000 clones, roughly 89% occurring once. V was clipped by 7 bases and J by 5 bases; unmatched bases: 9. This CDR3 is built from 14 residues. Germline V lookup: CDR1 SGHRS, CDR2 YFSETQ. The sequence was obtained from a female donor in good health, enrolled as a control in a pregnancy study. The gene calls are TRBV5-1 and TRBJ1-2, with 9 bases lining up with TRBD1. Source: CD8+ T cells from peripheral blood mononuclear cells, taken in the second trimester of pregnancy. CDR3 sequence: CASRWDRVYYGYTF. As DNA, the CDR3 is TGCGCCAGCCGATGGGACAGGGTATATTATGGCTACACCTTC.